These 23 T cell receptor beta chains were sequenced from one sample in a study of human T cells and chemical hapten exposure (dated by TCRdb to about 2021). What the time point label conveys for this sample: patch test 1, 2 weeks after DPC sensitization. The treatment or condition label of this sample denotes: therapeutic diphenylcyclopropenone sensitization with weekly scalp DPC. Preparation of the library involved RACE. The run used a NextSeq 500. The raw public data were reprocessed by TCRdb itself: fastp quality trimming at Q25, MiXCR clonotype calling, in-frame beta chains only. Rows with a matching CDR3 protein are joined into one entry that keeps the most common DNA and genes. The sample table holds around 160,000 distinct CDR3 sequences, of which roughly 15% were seen once. 1.5% to 2% of the sample is taken by the ten largest. Specimen: whole blood, collected in connection with sensitization to the hapten diphenylcyclopropenone (DPC). These receptors all stem from a woman aged 25 to 39 with alopecia areata. Some clones in this sample may be carry-over from other donors' samples.

This clonotype appeared a few times. The chain joins TRBV11-1 to TRBJ2-3; D uncertain. The CDR3 totals 12 residues. The germline CDR1 and CDR2 sequences are SGHAT and FQDESV (reference sequence). Trimming cost V 5 bases and J 6 bases, with 9 bases left between them. The CDR3 spells CASSRRADTQYF. CDR3 sequence (DNA): TGTGCCAGCAGCCGACGGGCGGATACGCAGTATTTT.

This clonotype was recorded at least ten times. The gene calls are TRBV3-1 and TRBJ1-1; TRBD1 is a possible D gene (6 bases). This CDR3 is built from 14 residues. Trimming removed 4 bases from V and 0 bases from J, with 9 bases in between. Germline assignment: CDR1 LGHDT and CDR2 YNNKEL (reference sequence). CDR3 sequence: CASSLRDMNTEAFF. CDR3 nucleotide sequence: TGTGCCAGCAGCCTCCGGGACATGAACACTGAAGCTTTCTTT.

This chain joins TRBV4-3 and TRBJ2-3; weak D call: TRBD2 (6 bases). CDR1 and CDR2 (germline): LGHNA, YSLEER. Deletions cut 5 bases from V and 0 bases from J, with 9 bases between. The length of the CDR3 is 14 residues. The CDR3 here is CASSKGLSTDTQYF. CDR3 in DNA: TGCGCCAGCAGCAAGGGACTGAGCACAGATACGCAGTATTTT.

V and J are TRBV9 and TRBJ2-2; TRBD1 might be the D (5 bases). Germline lookup yields CDR1 SGDLS and CDR2 YYNGEE. V dropped 4 bases and J dropped 6 bases, with 16 bases sitting between them. The CDR3 has 15 amino acids. CDR3 sequence reads: CASSRVTQGPGELFF. The CDR3 DNA reads TGTGCCAGCAGCCGCGTAACCCAGGGTCCCGGGGAGCTGTTTTTT.

The chain recombines TRBV7-6 with TRBJ2-2, with no clear D. Trimming pared 0 bases from V and 6 bases from J, leaving 8 bases between. CDR3 size: 14 residues. Germline CDR1 reads SGHVS; CDR2 reads FNYEAQ. The CDR3 DNA follows: TGTGCCAGCAGCTTAGCCAAAGGACCCGGGGAGCTGTTTTTT. The encoded protein is CASSLAKGPGELFF.

The sample holds many counts of this clonotype. This chain connects TRBV7-2 to TRBJ2-5, with D uncertain. The CDR3 has 14 residues. V lost 0 bases and J lost 0, with 5 bases in between. Looked up from germline, CDR1 is SGHTA and CDR2 is FQGNSA. CDR3 sequence (DNA): TGTGCCAGCAGCTTAGCCGGATACCAAGAGACCCAGTACTTC. Translation: CASSLAGYQETQYF.

The gene calls are TRBV6-1 and TRBJ1-6; no clear D gene. Germline CDR1 is MNHNS and CDR2 is SASEGT. Trimming took off 4 bases at V and 5 bases at J, with 12 bases between the two ends. This CDR3 comprises 15 residues. CDR3 sequence reads: CASSVLDKNNSPLHF. In DNA form, the CDR3 reads TGTGCCAGCAGTGTACTCGATAAAAATAATTCACCCCTCCACTTT.

This clonotype was picked up many times. The V call is TRBV5-4, the J call TRBJ1-1; no clear D. V shed 3 bases and J shed 3 bases, with 12 bases lying between them. The CDR3 has 14 amino acids. Germline V lookup: CDR1 SGHNT, CDR2 YYREEE (reference sequence). The CDR3 reads CASSSIDTYTEAFF. CDR3 DNA sequence: TGTGCCAGCAGCTCGATCGACACTTACACTGAAGCTTTCTTT.

This chain connects TRBV6-2 or TRBV6-3 to TRBJ2-7; D call uncertain. Germline V gene data show CDR1 as MNHEY and CDR2 as SVGEGT. The V end lost 0 bases, the J end lost 2 bases, and 5 bases lay between the germline ends. This CDR3 region has 13 residues. CDR3 coding DNA: TGTGCCAGCAGTTACTCGAGAGCCTACGAGCAGTACTTC. This gives the protein CASSYSRAYEQYF.

This clonotype appeared a few times. The J gene is TRBJ2-1, the V gene TRBV9; 10 nucleotides line up with TRBD1. V lost 8 bases, J lost 7 bases, and 6 bases stayed unmatched. The V gene's germline CDR1 is SGDLS and CDR2 YYNGEE. This CDR3 is 13 amino acids long. CDR3 region: CASEDRGRNEQFF. The CDR3 nucleotides are TGTGCCAGTGAGGACAGGGGGAGGAATGAGCAGTTCTTC.

This clonotype was recorded a few times. This rearrangement joins TRBV6-6 to TRBJ1-2; D might be TRBD1 (6 bases). Germline V gene lookup returns CDR1 MNHNY and CDR2 SVGAGI (reference sequence). The CDR3 totals 14 residues. Trimming shortened V by 4 bases and J by 1 base, and 10 bases separated the two germline ends. CDR3 residues: CASSWSDSNYGYTF. CDR3 coding DNA: TGTGCCAGCAGTTGGTCGGACAGTAACTATGGCTACACCTTC.

This clonotype was detected a few times. The chain joins TRBV6-2 or TRBV6-3 to TRBJ1-1, with D tentatively TRBD1 (6 bases). Germline V lookup: CDR1 MNHEY, CDR2 SVGEGT. CDR3 length equals 14 residues. V lost 10 bases and J 1 base, leaving 16 bases between the germline ends. The CDR3 spells CANTDSLWNTEAFF. The CDR3, as DNA: TGTGCCAACACGGACAGCCTATGGAACACTGAAGCTTTCTTT.

There are a few counts of this clonotype. The chain joins TRBV28 to TRBJ2-1; 7 bases are a match to TRBD2. Trimming removed 4 bases from V and 0 bases from J; junction bases left unmatched: 9. Germline-derived CDR1 and CDR2 are MDHEN and SYDVKM. This CDR3 is built from 17 residues. The CDR3 protein is CASSYRILASSYNEQFF. The CDR3 DNA reads as TGTGCCAGCAGTTACCGGATACTAGCGAGCTCCTACAATGAGCAGTTCTTC.

The chain combines TRBV6-6 with TRBJ2-2; no reliable D call. The germline gives CDR1 MNHNY, CDR2 SVGAGI (reference sequence). Trimming removed 7 bases at V and 8 bases at J, with 14 bases between. The CDR3 runs to 13 residues. The CDR3 nucleotides are TGTGCCAGCACCGAAATAAGTTTGGGGGAGCTGTTTTTT. Protein product: CASTEISLGELFF.

The rearrangement joins TRBV27 to TRBJ2-7, with D unresolved. This CDR3 contains 13 residues. Trimming stripped 2 bases from V and 5 bases from J, with 10 bases between. CDR1 and CDR2 from the germline V gene are MNHEY and SMNVEV (reference sequence). CDR3 loop: CASSLGPLNEQYF. The CDR3 region has the DNA TGTGCCAGCAGTTTAGGTCCGCTCAACGAGCAGTACTTC.

This clonotype occurred a few times. This chain links TRBV6-2 or TRBV6-3 with TRBJ1-6, with D perhaps matching TRBD1 (5 bases). With 5 bases removed from V and 10 bases from J, the gap between germline ends came to 12 bases. Germline-derived CDR1 and CDR2 are MNHEY and SVGEGT. The CDR3 has 13 residues. The CDR3 spells CASSVGTSSPLHF. The CDR3 DNA is TGTGCCAGCAGTGTTGGGACCTCCTCACCCCTCCACTTT.

Only a few counts were recorded for this clonotype. V gene TRBV7-9 combines with J gene TRBJ2-1; D unclear. Germline assignment: CDR1 SEHNR and CDR2 FQNEAQ (reference sequence). The V gene lost 0 bases and the J gene lost 5 bases, with 11 bases spanning the gap. CDR3 length: 15 amino acids. This CDR3 reads CASSLARDTNNEQFF. CDR3 nucleotide sequence: TGTGCCAGCAGCTTAGCCCGAGACACTAACAATGAGCAGTTCTTC.

The table lists this clonotype with a few counts. The chain joins TRBV28 to TRBJ2-5, with 8 bases identical to TRBD2. With 10 bases clipped from V and 7 bases from J, the junction kept 17 bases outside the gene matches. CDR1 is MDHEN, CDR2 SYDVKM, per germline. The CDR3 has 15 amino acids. CDR3 coding DNA: TGTGCCACTCTTCCCGGGGGGGCGGCGGGAATGACCCAGTACTTC. As protein: CATLPGGAAGMTQYF.

This clonotype was detected ten times or more. The chain couples TRBV4-3 to TRBJ2-2; 10 positions agree with TRBD2. Looked up from germline, CDR1 is LGHNA and CDR2 is YSLEER. With V trimmed by 0 bases and J by 3 bases, 4 bases remained unmatched. This CDR3 spans 17 amino acids. As DNA, the CDR3 is TGCGCCAGCAGCCAAGATCTACTAGCGGGACACACCGGGGAGCTGTTTTTT. Translating gives CASSQDLLAGHTGELFF.

This clonotype was counted a few times. The V call is TRBV7-3, the J call TRBJ2-3, with 14 bases identical to TRBD2. This CDR3 region has 18 residues. Germline V lookup: CDR1 SGHTA, CDR2 FQGTGA. The ends lost 6 bases at V and 0 bases at J; junction bases unmatched: 8. The CDR3 protein is CASRRGLAGAGSTDTQYF. CDR3 sequence (DNA): TGTGCCAGCAGACGGGGACTAGCGGGAGCCGGTAGCACAGATACGCAGTATTTT.

The V call is TRBV21-1, the J call TRBJ1-2; the D call TRBD1 from the table was never checked on the DNA. TRBV21-1 is marked as a pseudogene. The CDR3 runs to 14 residues. Written as DNA, the CDR3 is TGTGCCAGCAGCAAAGTAGGGGGGAACTATGGCTACACCTTC. Translation gives CASSKVGGNYGYTF.

The chain has TRBV7-3 and TRBJ2-3; perhaps TRBD2 as D (5 bases). CDR1 SGHTA and CDR2 FQGTGA come from the germline V gene. This CDR3 has 14 amino acids. V lost 0 bases and J lost 2, with 6 bases in between. The CDR3 sequence is CASSLTSVTDTQYF. As DNA, the CDR3 is TGTGCCAGCAGCTTAACTAGCGTCACAGATACGCAGTATTTT.

This chain joins TRBV28 and TRBJ1-4; the D is unclear. In germline, CDR1 is MDHEN, CDR2 SYDVKM. The CDR3 is 16 residues long. Trimming took 3 bases from V and 8 from J, leaving 19 bases between them. In DNA, the CDR3 is TGTGCCAGCAGTTTGGGTGGGCCCGGACGACGGGAAAAACTGTTTTTT. Translation gives CASSLGGPGRREKLFF.